This T cell receptor (beta chain) was documented in a study of blood T cell repertoires in COVID-19. About the study: Sites across the United States, Italy and Spain contributed samples from acute and convalescent COVID-19. T cells, B-cell-depleted T cells, or PBMCs provided the cDNA or gDNA that served as material.

Authors' processing steps: Reference gene primer amplification yielded estimated nucleated cell counts. The table came from immunoSEQ multiplex PCR; TCRdb's copy has only in-frame clones and leaves some out. V and J calls and clone size come straight from that table; D and trimming were deduced from the DNA. The table has more than 95,000 clones, approximately 83% seen once. This CDR3 comprises 16 residues. Germline CDR1 and CDR2: MNHEY and SVGAGI. Trimming left V 2 bases short and J 4 bases short, with 18 bases between. The specimen was peripheral blood. The gene calls are TRBV6-5 and TRBJ2-7; a possible D gene is TRBD1 (6 bases). The sequence came from an elderly woman with acute or convalescent COVID-19. CDR3 nucleotide sequence: TGTGCCAGCAGTTACGGGCGAGGCAGGGGCACGTACGAGCAGTACTTC. Its translation: CASSYGRGRGTYEQYF.